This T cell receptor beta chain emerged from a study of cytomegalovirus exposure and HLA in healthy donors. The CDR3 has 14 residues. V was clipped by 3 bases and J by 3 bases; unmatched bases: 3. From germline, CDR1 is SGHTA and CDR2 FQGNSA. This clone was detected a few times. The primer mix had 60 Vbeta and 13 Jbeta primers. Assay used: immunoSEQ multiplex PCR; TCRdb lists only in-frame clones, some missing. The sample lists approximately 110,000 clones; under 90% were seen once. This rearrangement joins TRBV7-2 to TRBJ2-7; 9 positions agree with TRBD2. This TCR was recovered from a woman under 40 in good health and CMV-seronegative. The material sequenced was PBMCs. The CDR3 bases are TGTGCCAGCAGCTTTTTAGCGGGAGACTACGAGCAGTACTTC. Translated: CASSFLAGDYEQYF.